This entry describes one TCR beta chain. The data were obtained in a study of T cell changes during pregnancy in multiple sclerosis. Clones were read by immunoSEQ multiplex PCR, and TCRdb kept only the in-frame ones, dropping some. This table has fewer than 80,000 clones, about 92% appearing once. The CDR3 is made up of 15 amino acids. After removal of 6 bases from V and 1 base from J, the junction contained 7 bases not matched to a gene. Germline V gene data show CDR1 as MDHEN and CDR2 as SYDVKM. Sequences were derived from peripheral blood, sampled in the third trimester of pregnancy. The chain joins TRBV28 to TRBJ2-7; TRBD1 matches at 9 bases. The sequence came from a female donor in good health, enrolled as a control in a pregnancy study. CDR3 DNA: TGTGCCAGCAGAGGAGAGGGACAGGGTTCCTACGAGCAGTACTTC. It yields the protein CASRGEGQGSYEQYF.